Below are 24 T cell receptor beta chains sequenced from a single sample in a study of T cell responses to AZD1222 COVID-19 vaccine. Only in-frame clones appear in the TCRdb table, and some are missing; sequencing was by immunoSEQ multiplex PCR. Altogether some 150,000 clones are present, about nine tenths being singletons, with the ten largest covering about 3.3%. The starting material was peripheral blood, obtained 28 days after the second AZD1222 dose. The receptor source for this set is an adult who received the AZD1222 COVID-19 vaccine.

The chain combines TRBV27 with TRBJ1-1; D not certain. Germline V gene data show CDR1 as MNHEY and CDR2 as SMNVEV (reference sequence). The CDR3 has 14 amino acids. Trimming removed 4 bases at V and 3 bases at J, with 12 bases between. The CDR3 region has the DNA TGTGCCAGCAGTTATGAGGGAAAGCACACTGAAGCTTTCTTT. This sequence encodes CASSYEGKHTEAFF.

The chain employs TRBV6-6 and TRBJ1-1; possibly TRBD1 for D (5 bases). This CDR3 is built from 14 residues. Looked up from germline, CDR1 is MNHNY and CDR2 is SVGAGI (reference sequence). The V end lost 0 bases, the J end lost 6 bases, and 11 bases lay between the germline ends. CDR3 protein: CASSYSRGKAEAFF. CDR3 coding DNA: TGTGCCAGCAGTTACTCGAGGGGCAAGGCTGAAGCTTTCTTT.

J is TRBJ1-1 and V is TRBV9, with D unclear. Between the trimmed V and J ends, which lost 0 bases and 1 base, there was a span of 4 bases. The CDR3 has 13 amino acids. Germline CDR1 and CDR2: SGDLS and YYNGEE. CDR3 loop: CASSVGWNTEAFF. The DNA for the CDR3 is TGTGCCAGCAGCGTAGGGTGGAACACTGAAGCTTTCTTT.

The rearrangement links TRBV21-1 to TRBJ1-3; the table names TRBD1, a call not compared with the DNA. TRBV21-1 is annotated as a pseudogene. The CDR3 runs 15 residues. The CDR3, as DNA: TGTGCCAGCAGCAAAGAAAACCCAGGGCGAAACACCATATATTTT. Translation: CASSKENPGRNTIYF.

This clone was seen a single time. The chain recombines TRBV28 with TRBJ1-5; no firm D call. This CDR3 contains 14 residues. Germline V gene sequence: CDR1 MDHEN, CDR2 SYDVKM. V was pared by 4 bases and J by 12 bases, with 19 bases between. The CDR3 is CASSYPGSIVDQHF. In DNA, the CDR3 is TGTGCCAGCAGTTACCCAGGTTCAATCGTGGACCAGCATTTT.

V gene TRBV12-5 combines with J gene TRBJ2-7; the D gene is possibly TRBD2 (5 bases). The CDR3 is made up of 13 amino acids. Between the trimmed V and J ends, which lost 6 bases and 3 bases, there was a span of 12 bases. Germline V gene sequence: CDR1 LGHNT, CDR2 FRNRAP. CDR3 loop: CASGPDSFYEQYF. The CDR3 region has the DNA TGTGCTAGTGGCCCGGACTCTTTCTACGAGCAGTACTTC.

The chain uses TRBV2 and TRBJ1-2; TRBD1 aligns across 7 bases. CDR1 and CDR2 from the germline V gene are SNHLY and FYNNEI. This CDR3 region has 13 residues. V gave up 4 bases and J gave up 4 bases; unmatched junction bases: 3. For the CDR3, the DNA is TGTGCCAGCAGTGTTGACAGGGCCTATGGCTACACCTTC. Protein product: CASSVDRAYGYTF.

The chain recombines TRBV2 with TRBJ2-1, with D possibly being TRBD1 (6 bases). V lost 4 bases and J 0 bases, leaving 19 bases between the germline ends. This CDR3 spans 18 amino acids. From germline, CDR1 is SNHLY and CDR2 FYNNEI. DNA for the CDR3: TGTGCCAGCAGTGGGGGGCTAGCCGATACACACTCCTACAATGAGCAGTTCTTC. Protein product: CASSGGLADTHSYNEQFF.

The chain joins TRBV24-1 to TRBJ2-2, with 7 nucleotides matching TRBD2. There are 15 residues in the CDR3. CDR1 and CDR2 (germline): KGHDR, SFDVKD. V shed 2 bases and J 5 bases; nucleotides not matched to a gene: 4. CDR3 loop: CATSDSLGGTGELFF. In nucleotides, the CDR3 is TGTGCCACCAGTGATTCCCTGGGAGGGACCGGGGAGCTGTTTTTT.

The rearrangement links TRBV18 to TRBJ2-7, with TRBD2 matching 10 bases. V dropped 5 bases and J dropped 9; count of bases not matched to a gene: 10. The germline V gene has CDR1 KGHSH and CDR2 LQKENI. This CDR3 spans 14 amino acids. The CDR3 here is CASSDRTSGSGQYF. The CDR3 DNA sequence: TGTGCCAGCTCAGACAGGACTAGCGGCTCAGGGCAGTACTTC.

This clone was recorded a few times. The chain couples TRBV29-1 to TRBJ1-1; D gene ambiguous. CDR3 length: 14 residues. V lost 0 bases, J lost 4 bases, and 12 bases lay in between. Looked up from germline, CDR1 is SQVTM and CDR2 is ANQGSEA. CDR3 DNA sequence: TGCAGCGTTGAAGAAGGAGGGTCGGGCACTGAAGCTTTCTTT. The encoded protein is CSVEEGGSGTEAFF. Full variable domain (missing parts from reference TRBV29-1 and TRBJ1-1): SAVISQKPSRDICQRGTSLTIQCQVDSQVTMMFWYRQQPGQSLTLIATANQGSEATYESGFVIDKFPISRPNLTFSTLTVSNMSPEDSSIYLCSVEEGGSGTEAFFGQGTRLTVV.

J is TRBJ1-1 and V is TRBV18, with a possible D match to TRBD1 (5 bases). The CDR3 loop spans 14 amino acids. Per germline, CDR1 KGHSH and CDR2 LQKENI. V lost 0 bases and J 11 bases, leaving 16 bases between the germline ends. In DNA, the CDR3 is TGTGCCAGCTCACCACCGTCAGGGCCCATGAGGGCTTTCTTT. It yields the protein CASSPPSGPMRAFF.

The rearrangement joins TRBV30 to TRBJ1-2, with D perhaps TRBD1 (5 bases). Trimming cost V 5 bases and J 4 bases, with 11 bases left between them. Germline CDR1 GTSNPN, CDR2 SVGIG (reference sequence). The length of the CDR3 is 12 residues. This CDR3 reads CAWGGAPYGYTF. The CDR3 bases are TGTGCCTGGGGTGGGGCCCCCTATGGCTACACCTTC.

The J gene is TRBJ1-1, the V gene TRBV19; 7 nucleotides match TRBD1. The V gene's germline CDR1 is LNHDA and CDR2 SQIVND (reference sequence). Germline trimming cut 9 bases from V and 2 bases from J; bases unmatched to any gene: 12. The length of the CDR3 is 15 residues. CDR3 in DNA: TGTGCCAGCACCATTAGTGGGACAGTAAACACTGAAGCTTTCTTT. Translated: CASTISGTVNTEAFF.

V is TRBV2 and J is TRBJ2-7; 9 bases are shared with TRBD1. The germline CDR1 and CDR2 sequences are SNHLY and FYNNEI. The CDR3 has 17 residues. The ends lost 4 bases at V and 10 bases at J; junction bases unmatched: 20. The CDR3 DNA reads TGTGCCAGCAGTGCCGACCTTTCGATAGAGGGACAGGGCGTTCAGTACTTC. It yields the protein CASSADLSIEGQGVQYF. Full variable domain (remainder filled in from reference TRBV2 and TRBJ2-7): EPEVTQTPSHQVTQMGQEVILRCVPISNHLYFYWYRQILGQKVEFLVSFYNNEISEKSEIFDDQFSVERPDGSNFTLKIRSTKLEDSAMYFCASSADLSIEGQGVQYFGPGTRLTVT.

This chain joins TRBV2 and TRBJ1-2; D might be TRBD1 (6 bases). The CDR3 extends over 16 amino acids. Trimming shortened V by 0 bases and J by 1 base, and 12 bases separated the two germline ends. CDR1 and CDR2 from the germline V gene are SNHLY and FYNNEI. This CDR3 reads CASSEARGQLNYGYTF. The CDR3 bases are TGTGCCAGCAGTGAAGCGCGGGGGCAGCTTAACTATGGCTACACCTTC.

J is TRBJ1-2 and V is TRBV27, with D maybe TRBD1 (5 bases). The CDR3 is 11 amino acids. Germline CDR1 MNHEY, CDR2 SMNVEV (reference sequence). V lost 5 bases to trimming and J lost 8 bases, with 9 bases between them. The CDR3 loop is CASSKGRGYTF. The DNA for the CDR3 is TGTGCCAGCAGTAAGGGGAGGGGCTACACCTTC.

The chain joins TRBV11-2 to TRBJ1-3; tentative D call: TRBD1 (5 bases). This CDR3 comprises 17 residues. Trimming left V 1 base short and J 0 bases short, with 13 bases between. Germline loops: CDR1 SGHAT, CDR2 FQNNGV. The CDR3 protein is CASSLVGEGRSGNTIYF. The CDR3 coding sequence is TGTGCCAGCAGCTTAGTTGGGGAGGGACGCTCTGGAAACACCATATATTTT.

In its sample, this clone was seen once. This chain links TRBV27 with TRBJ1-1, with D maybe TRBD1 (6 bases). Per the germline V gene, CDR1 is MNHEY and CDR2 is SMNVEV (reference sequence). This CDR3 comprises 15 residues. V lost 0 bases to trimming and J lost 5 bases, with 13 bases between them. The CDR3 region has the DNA TGTGCCAGCAGTTTATCCCCAGGGGTCTCTACTGAAGCTTTCTTT. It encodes CASSLSPGVSTEAFF.

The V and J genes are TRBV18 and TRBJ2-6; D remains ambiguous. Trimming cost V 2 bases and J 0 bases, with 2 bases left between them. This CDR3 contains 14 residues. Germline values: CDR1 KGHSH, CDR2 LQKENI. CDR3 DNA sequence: TGTGCCAGCTCACCATTCTCTGGGGCCAACGTCCTGACTTTC. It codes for CASSPFSGANVLTF.

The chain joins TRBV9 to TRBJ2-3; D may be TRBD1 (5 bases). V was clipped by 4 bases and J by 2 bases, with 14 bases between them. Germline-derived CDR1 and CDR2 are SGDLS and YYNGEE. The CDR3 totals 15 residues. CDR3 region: CASSPGALITDTQYF. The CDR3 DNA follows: TGTGCCAGCAGCCCTGGGGCGTTAATCACAGATACGCAGTATTTT.

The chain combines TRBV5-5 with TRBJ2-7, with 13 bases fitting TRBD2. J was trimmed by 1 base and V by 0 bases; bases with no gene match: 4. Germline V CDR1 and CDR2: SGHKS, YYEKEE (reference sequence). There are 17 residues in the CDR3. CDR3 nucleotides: TGTGCCAGCAGCTTGGGACTAGCGGGAGGAAATTCCTACGAGCAGTACTTC. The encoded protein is CASSLGLAGGNSYEQYF.

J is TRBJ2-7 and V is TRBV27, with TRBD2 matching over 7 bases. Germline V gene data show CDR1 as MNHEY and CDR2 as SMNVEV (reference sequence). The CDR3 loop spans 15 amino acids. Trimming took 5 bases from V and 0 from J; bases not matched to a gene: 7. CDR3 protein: CASSPKLAPSYEQYF. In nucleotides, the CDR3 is TGTGCCAGCAGTCCCAAACTAGCGCCCTCCTACGAGCAGTACTTC.

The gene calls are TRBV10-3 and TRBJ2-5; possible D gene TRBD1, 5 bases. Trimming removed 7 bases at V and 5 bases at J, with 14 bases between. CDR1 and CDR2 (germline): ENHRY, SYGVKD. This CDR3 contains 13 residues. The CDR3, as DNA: TGTGCCATCATGGGGCAGGCCGGGGAGACCCAGTACTTC. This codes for CAIMGQAGETQYF.